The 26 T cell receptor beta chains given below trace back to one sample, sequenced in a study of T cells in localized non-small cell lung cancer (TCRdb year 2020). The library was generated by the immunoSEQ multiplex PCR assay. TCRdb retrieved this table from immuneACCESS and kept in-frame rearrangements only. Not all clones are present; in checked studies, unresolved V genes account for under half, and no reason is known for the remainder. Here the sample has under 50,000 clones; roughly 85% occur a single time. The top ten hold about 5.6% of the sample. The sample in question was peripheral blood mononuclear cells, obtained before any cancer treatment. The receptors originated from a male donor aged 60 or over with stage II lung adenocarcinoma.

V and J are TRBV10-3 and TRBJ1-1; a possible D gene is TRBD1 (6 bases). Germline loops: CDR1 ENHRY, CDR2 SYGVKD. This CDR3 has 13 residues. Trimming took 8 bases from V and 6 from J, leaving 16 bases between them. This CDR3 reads CAIGQGMSAEAFF. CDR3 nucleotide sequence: TGTGCCATCGGGCAGGGGATGTCGGCTGAAGCTTTCTTT.

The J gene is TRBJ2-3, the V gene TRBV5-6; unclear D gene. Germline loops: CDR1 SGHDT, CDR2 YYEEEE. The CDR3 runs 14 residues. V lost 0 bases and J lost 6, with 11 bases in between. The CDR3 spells CASSLGRVLDTQYF. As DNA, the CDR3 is TGTGCCAGCAGCTTGGGAAGGGTGCTCGATACGCAGTATTTT.

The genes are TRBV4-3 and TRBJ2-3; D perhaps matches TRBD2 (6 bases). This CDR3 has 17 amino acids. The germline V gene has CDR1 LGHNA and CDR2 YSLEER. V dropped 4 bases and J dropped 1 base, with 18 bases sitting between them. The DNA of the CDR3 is TGCGCCAGCAGCCCAGGAGGAGGAGGGCGGCGCACAGATACGCAGTATTTT. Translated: CASSPGGGGRRTDTQYF.

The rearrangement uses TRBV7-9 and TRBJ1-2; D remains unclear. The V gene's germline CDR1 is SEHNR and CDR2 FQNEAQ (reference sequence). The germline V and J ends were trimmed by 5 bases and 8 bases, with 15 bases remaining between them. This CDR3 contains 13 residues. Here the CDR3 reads CASSRTERGGYTF. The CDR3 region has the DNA TGTGCCAGCAGCCGGACGGAGCGTGGGGGCTACACCTTC.

CDR3 nucleotide sequence: TGTGCCAGCAGACACCCTCCGGGACAGGGTGAGGAGTATGGCTACACCTTC. Its translation is CASRHPPGQGEEYGYTF. The chain recombines TRBV5-6 with TRBJ1-2, with TRBD1 matching 9 bases. The germline V gene encodes CDR1 SGHDT and CDR2 YYEEEE. This CDR3 has 17 amino acids. The ends lost 5 bases at V and 5 bases at J; junction bases unmatched: 16.

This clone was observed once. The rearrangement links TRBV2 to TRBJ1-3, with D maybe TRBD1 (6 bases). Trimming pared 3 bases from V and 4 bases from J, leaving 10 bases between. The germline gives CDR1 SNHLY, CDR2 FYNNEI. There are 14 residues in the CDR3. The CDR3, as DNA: TGTGCCAGCAGTGACCAGGGGTCGGGAAACACCATATATTTT. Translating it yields CASSDQGSGNTIYF.

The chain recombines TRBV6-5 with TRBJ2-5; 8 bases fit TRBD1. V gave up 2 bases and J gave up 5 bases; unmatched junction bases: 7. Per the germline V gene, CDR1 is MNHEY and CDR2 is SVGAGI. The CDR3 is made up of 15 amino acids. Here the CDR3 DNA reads TGTGCCAGCAGTTACGTGACAGGGGCGGGCGAGACCCAGTACTTC. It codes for CASSYVTGAGETQYF.

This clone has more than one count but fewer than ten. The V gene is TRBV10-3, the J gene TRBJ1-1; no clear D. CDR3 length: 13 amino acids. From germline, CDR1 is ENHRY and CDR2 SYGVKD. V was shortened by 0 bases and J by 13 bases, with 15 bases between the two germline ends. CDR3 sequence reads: CAISESASSKDFF. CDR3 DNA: TGTGCCATCAGTGAGTCTGCGAGCTCAAAGGATTTCTTT.

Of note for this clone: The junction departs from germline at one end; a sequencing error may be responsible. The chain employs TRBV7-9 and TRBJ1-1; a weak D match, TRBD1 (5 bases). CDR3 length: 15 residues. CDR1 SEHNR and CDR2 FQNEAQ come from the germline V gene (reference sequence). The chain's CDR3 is CASSLAHSSGTVACF. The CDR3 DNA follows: TGTGCCAGCAGCTTAGCCCACTCATCCGGGACGGTCGCATGCTTT.

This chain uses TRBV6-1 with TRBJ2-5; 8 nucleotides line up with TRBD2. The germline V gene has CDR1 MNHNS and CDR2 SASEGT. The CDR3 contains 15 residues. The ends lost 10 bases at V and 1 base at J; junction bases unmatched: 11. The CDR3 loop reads CATSTGGRLQETQYF. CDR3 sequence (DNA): TGTGCCACCTCGACTGGCGGGAGGCTCCAAGAGACCCAGTACTTC.

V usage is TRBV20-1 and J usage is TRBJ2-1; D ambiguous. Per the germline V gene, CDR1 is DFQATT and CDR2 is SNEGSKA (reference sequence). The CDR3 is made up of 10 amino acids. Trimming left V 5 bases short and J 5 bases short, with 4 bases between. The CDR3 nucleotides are TGCAGTGCTGTCAACAATGAGCAGTTCTTC. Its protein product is CSAVNNEQFF.

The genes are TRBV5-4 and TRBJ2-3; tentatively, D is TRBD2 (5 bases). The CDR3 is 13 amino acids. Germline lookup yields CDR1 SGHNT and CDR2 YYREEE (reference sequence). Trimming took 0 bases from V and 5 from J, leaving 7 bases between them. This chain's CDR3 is CASSLAGEDTQYF. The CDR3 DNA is TGTGCCAGCAGCTTGGCCGGGGAAGATACGCAGTATTTT.

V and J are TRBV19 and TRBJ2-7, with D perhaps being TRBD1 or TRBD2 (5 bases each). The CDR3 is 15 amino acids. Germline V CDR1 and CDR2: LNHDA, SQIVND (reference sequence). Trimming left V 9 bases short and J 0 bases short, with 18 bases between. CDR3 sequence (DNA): TGTGCCAGCCGTAGTCCCGGGACCTACTCCTACGAGCAGTACTTC. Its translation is CASRSPGTYSYEQYF.

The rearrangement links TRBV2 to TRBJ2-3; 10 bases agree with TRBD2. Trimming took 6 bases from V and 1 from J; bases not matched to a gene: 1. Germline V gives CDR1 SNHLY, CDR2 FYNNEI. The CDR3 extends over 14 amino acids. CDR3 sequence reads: CASRGTSGTDTQYF. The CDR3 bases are TGTGCCAGCAGAGGGACTAGCGGCACAGATACGCAGTATTTT. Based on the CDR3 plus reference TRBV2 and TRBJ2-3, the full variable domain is EPEVTQTPSHQVTQMGQEVILRCVPISNHLYFYWYRQILGQKVEFLVSFYNNEISEKSEIFDDQFSVERPDGSNFTLKIRSTKLEDSAMYFCASRGTSGTDTQYFGPGTRLTVL.

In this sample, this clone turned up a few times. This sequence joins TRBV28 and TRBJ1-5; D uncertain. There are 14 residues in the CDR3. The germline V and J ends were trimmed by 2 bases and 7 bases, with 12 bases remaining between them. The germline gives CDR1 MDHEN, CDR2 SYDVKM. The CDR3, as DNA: TGTGCCAGCAGTTTAGGGGTAGGGAACCAGCCCCAGCATTTT. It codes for CASSLGVGNQPQHF.

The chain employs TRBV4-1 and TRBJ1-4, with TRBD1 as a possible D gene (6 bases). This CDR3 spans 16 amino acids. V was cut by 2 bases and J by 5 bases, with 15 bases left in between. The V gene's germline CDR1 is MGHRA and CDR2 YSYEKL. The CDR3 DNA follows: TGCGCCAGCAGCCAAAGGGGGTTCGTGACGAATGAAAAACTGTTTTTT. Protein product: CASSQRGFVTNEKLFF.

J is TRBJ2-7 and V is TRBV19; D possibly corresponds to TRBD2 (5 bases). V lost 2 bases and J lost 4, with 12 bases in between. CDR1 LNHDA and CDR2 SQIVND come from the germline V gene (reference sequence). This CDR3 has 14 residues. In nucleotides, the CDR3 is TGTGCCAGTAGTATAAGGGCGGGCGCTTACGAGCAGTACTTC. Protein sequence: CASSIRAGAYEQYF.

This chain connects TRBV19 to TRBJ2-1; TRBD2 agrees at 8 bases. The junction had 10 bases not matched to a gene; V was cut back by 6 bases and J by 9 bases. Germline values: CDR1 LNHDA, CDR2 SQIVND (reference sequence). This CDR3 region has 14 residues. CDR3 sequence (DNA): TGTGCCAGTAGGGAAGCGGGAGCCGGTACTGAGCAGTTCTTC. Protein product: CASREAGAGTEQFF.

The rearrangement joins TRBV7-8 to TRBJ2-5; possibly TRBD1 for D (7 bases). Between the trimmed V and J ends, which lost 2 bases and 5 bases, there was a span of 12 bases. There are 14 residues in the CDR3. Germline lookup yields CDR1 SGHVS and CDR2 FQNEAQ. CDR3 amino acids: CASSLSTGRETQYF. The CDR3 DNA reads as TGTGCCAGCAGCTTATCGACAGGGAGGGAGACCCAGTACTTC.

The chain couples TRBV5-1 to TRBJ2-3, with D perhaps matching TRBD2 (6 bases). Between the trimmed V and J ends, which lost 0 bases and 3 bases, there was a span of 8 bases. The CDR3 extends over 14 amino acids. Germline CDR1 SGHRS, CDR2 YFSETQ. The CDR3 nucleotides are TGCGCCAGCAGCTTGGGGGAGGCGACAGATACGCAGTATTTT. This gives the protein CASSLGEATDTQYF.

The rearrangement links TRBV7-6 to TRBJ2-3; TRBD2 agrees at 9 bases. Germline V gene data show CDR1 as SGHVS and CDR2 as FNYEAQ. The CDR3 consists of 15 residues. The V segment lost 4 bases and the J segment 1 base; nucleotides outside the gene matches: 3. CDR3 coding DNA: TGTGCCAGCAGCTCCCGACTAGCGGGCACAGATACGCAGTATTTT. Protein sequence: CASSSRLAGTDTQYF. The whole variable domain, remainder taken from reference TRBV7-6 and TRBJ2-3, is GAGVSQSPRYKVTKRGQDVALRCDPISGHVSLYWYRQALGQGPEFLTYFNYEAQQDKSGLPNDRFSAERPEGSISTLTIQRTEQRDSAMYRCASSSRLAGTDTQYFGPGTRLTVL.

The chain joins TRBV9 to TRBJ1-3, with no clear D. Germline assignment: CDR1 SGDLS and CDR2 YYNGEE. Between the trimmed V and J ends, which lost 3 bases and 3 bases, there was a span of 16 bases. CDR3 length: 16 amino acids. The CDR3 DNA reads TGTGCCAGCAGCGGAGAGCCCACGGACGGTGGAAACACCATATATTTT. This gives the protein CASSGEPTDGGNTIYF. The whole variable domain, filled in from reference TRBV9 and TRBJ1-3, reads DSGVTQTPKHLITATGQRVTLRCSPRSGDLSVYWYQQSLDQGLQFLIQYYNGEERAKGNILERFSAQQFPDLHSELNLSSLELGDSALYFCASSGEPTDGGNTIYFGEGSWLTVV.

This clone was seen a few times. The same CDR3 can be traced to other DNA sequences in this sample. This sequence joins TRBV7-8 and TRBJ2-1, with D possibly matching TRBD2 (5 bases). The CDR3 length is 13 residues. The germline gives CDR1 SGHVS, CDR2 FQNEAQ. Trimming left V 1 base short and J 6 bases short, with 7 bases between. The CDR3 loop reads CASSLDRGNEQFF. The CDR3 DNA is TGTGCCAGCAGCTTAGACCGGGGCAATGAGCAGTTCTTC. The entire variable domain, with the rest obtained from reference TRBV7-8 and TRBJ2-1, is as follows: GAGVSQSPRYKVAKRGQDVALRCDPISGHVSLFWYQQALGQGPEFLTYFQNEAQLDKSGLPSDRFFAERPEGSVSTLKIQRTQQEDSAVYLCASSLDRGNEQFFGPGTRLTVL.

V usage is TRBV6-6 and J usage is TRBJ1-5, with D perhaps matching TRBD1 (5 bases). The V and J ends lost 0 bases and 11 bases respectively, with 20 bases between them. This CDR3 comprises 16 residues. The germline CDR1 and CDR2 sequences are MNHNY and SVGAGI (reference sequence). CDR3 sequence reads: CASSYSGGVPNRAQHF. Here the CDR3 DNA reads TGTGCCAGCAGTTACTCCGGGGGAGTGCCCAATCGAGCCCAGCATTTT.

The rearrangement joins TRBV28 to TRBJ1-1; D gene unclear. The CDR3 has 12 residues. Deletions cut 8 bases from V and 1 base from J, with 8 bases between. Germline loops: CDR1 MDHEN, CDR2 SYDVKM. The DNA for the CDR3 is TGTGCCAGCTCTGGGCGGAACACTGAAGCTTTCTTT. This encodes CASSGRNTEAFF.

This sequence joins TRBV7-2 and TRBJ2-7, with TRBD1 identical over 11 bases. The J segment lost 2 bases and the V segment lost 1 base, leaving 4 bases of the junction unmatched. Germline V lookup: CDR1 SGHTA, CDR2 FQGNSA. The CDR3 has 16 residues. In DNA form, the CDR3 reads TGTGCCAGCAGCTTAGGGGACAGGGGGAATACCTACGAGCAGTACTTC. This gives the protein CASSLGDRGNTYEQYF. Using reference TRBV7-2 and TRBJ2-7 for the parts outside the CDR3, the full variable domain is GAGVSQSPSNKVTEKGKDVELRCDPISGHTALYWYRQSLGQGLEFLIYFQGNSAPDKSGLPSDRFSAERTGGSVSTLTIQRTQQEDSAVYLCASSLGDRGNTYEQYFGPGTRLTVT.